The entry that follows covers one T cell receptor beta chain sequence. Its antigen is currently not known. Per-base qualities were not stored, and no clone one base away is much larger. Collaborating institutions collected whole blood in K2EDTA tubes following their own protocols. For TCRbeta analysis, collaborators shipped samples as frozen whole blood, isolated PBMCs, or DNA extracted from either of those sample types. The germline V gene gives CDR1 as MGHRA and CDR2 as YSYEKL. Measured from the cysteine to the phenylalanine, the CDR3 is 14 residues long. The only DNA kept is the CDR3, 42 bases in frame from the first base. V is pruned by 1 base and J by 5 bases, leaving 4 bases of the junction without a gene match. TCRbeta CDR3 regions were amplified from genomic DNA by means of the immunoSEQ Assay, a bias-controlled multiplex PCR. For the original study's pipeline: The number of nucleated cells in each sample was estimated by amplification of reference gene primers within the assay. Sequence reads were collapsed and filtered to measure the absolute abundance of every unique TCRbeta CDR3 rearrangement. Productive Simpson clonality was computed per sample as the square root of Simpson's diversity index over productive rearrangements. Sourced from immuneACCESS, this table was stored by TCRdb with only in-frame sequences that have V and J called. A share of the clones is absent; for the studies checked, an unresolved V gene accounts for under half, and the remainder has no known explanation. That table gives V, J and clone size, and the DNA gave D and trimming. Across this sample there are 100,000 to 150,000 clones, with around 83% seen only once. About 5.5% of the sample is in the top ten clones.

These data originate in a study of blood T cell repertoires in COVID-19 (dated by TCRdb to the early 2020s). Turning to the overall study: Samples from collaborators originated in the United States, Italy and Spain and spanned both the acute and convalescent phases of COVID-19. The material from the prospective study consisted of cDNA or gDNA derived from T cells, B-cell-depleted T cells, or PBMCs. The dataset comprised deeply sampled blood TCRbeta repertoires from subjects exposed to, actively infected with, or recovered from COVID-19. The repertoires were released in a freely available public database intended as a resource for research on the immune response to SARS-CoV-2. Samples came from the ongoing ImmuneRACE study (first 160 participants) plus 1,254 subjects from 6 global collaborators. A de-identified subject ID, COVID-19 status, age in years and sex were almost always included in the sample metadata. Where available, HLA class I and class II types were obtained from metadata supplied by the sample provider rather than from assay-based typing. Overall study outcomes, separate from this receptor: The amount of clinical and demographic metadata varied by source and participant and was provided uncurated.

The chain was built from TRBV4-1 and TRBJ2-5, with TRBD1 matching 7 junction bases. The TCR originated in a man of 80 years or more with active or convalescent COVID-19. The sequenced sample was peripheral blood. The CDR3 has the sequence CASSQVRGPETQYF. The nucleotide sequence is TGCGCCAGCAGCCAAGTGAGGGGGCCGGAGACCCAGTACTTC.